Presented here are 21 T cell receptor beta chains from one specimen sequenced in a study of blood T cell repertoires in COVID-19. TCRdb's copy holds only in-frame clones and misses some; the assay was immunoSEQ multiplex PCR. The data show more than 100,000 clones, about four fifths seen once. The sequenced sample was peripheral blood. Receptors originate from a man aged 55-75 years with active or convalescent COVID-19.

V gene TRBV3-1 (or the pseudogene TRBV3-2) combines with J gene TRBJ2-7, with a weak D call TRBD2 (5 bases). The CDR3 runs 13 residues. V gave up 1 base and J gave up 7 bases, with 11 bases separating them. Germline V lookup: CDR1 LGHDT, CDR2 YNNKEL (reference sequence). CDR3 DNA sequence: TGTGCCAGCAGCCAAGGCAGACCGGGGGAGCAGTACTTC. Translated, it gives CASSQGRPGEQYF.

The CDR3 DNA reads as TGCAGCGCAAGGCGGGGCTACGAGCAGTACTTC. Translated, it gives CSARRGYEQYF. V is TRBV29-1 and J is TRBJ2-7; a possible D gene is TRBD2 (6 bases). Germline V gene sequence: CDR1 SQVTM, CDR2 ANQGSEA. The CDR3 contains 11 residues. The V gene lost 7 bases and the J gene lost 3 bases, with 10 bases spanning the gap.

The V and J genes are TRBV4-2 and TRBJ1-2, with TRBD1 matching over 8 bases. V lost 4 bases to trimming and J lost 5 bases; unmatched junction nucleotides: 15. Germline assignment: CDR1 LGHNA and CDR2 YNFKEQ. The CDR3 sequence is 17 residues long. For the CDR3, the DNA is TGTGCCAGCAGCCCACCTTTTGCAGGGGGCGAGAATTATGGCTACACCTTC. It specifies CASSPPFAGGENYGYTF.

V and J are TRBV7-6 and TRBJ1-1; 8 positions match TRBD1. CDR3 length: 14 residues. The germline gives CDR1 SGHVS, CDR2 FNYEAQ. V gave up 6 bases and J gave up 1 base; unmatched junction bases: 4. The CDR3 is CASRKGTGNTEAFF. The CDR3 nucleotides are TGTGCCAGCAGGAAAGGGACAGGGAACACTGAAGCTTTCTTT. Using reference TRBV7-6 and TRBJ1-1 for the parts outside the CDR3, the full variable domain is GAGVSQSPRYKVTKRGQDVALRCDPISGHVSLYWYRQALGQGPEFLTYFNYEAQQDKSGLPNDRFSAERPEGSISTLTIQRTEQRDSAMYRCASRKGTGNTEAFFGQGTRLTVV.

The chain joins TRBV18 to TRBJ1-1; perhaps TRBD1 as D (6 bases). From germline, CDR1 is KGHSH and CDR2 LQKENI. Between the trimmed V and J ends, which lost 0 bases and 1 base, there was a span of 12 bases. The CDR3 is 16 amino acids. The CDR3 loop reads CASSPPYGQKNTEAFF. Written as DNA, the CDR3 is TGTGCCAGCTCACCACCCTATGGACAGAAGAACACTGAAGCTTTCTTT.

J is TRBJ2-2 and V is TRBV27; a weak D match, TRBD1 (6 bases). The V end lost 5 bases, the J end lost 4 bases, and 14 bases lay between the germline ends. The germline V gene encodes CDR1 MNHEY and CDR2 SMNVEV (reference sequence). The CDR3 covers 15 residues. DNA for the CDR3: TGTGCCAGCAGTACGAGACTACAGGGCACCGGGGAGCTGTTTTTT. This codes for CASSTRLQGTGELFF.

This chain connects TRBV18 to TRBJ1-2, with D unresolved. V lost 5 bases and J lost 6, with 13 bases in between. The CDR3 is made up of 13 amino acids. CDR1 and CDR2 (germline): KGHSH, LQKENI. The CDR3 DNA is TGTGCCAGCTCAGGCCAGTGGAGGGATGGCTACACCTTC. Translated, it gives CASSGQWRDGYTF.

J is TRBJ1-1 and V is TRBV29-1, with D possibly matching TRBD1 (5 bases). CDR3 length equals 16 residues. Trimming left V 7 bases short and J 1 base short, with 22 bases between. Germline values: CDR1 SQVTM, CDR2 ANQGSEA. The CDR3 nucleotides read TGCAGCGCTGGGCGGACACTTCAGGTCGGGAACACTGAAGCTTTCTTT. Its protein is CSAGRTLQVGNTEAFF. The complete variable domain, with remaining parts taken from reference TRBV29-1 and TRBJ1-1, reads SAVISQKPSRDICQRGTSLTIQCQVDSQVTMMFWYRQQPGQSLTLIATANQGSEATYESGFVIDKFPISRPNLTFSTLTVSNMSPEDSSIYLCSAGRTLQVGNTEAFFGQGTRLTVV.

This chain connects TRBV5-6 to TRBJ2-7, with a weak D call TRBD1 (7 bases). Trimming shortened V by 0 bases and J by 2 bases, and 9 bases separated the two germline ends. Germline V gives CDR1 SGHDT, CDR2 YYEEEE. The CDR3 length is 14 residues. CDR3 sequence (DNA): TGTGCCAGCAGCTTGGTCAGGGGGGCCTACGAGCAGTACTTC. Amino acids: CASSLVRGAYEQYF. Based on the CDR3 plus reference TRBV5-6 and TRBJ2-7, the full variable domain is DAGVTQSPTHLIKTRGQQVTLRCSPKSGHDTVSWYQQALGQGPQFIFQYYEEEERQRGNFPDRFSGHQFPNYSSELNVNALLLGDSALYLCASSLVRGAYEQYFGPGTRLTVT.

V is TRBV5-4 and J is TRBJ2-1, with TRBD2 identical over 10 bases. The CDR3 runs to 16 residues. Germline V CDR1 and CDR2: SGHNT, YYREEE (reference sequence). V lost 7 bases and J lost 8; bases outside the gene matches: 15. The CDR3 sequence is CASSRRLAGVVDEQFF. For the CDR3, the DNA is TGTGCCAGCTCTAGAAGGCTAGCGGGAGTCGTTGATGAGCAGTTCTTC.

There are a few counts of this clone. V gene TRBV5-1 combines with J gene TRBJ2-2; 13 nucleotides line up with TRBD2. The CDR3 contains 16 residues. From germline, CDR1 is SGHRS and CDR2 YFSETQ. V was pared by 2 bases and J by 4 bases, with 2 bases of the junction left unmatched. This CDR3 reads CASSFGLAGVTGELFF. The CDR3 nucleotides are TGCGCCAGCAGCTTCGGACTAGCGGGAGTCACCGGGGAGCTGTTTTTT.

This clone has only one observation. The V and J genes are TRBV3-1 (or the pseudogene TRBV3-2) and TRBJ2-7; 8 positions agree with TRBD2. Germline-derived CDR1 and CDR2 are LGHDT and YNNKEL (reference sequence). The length of the CDR3 is 13 residues. V shed 1 base and J 4 bases; nucleotides not matched to a gene: 0. The CDR3 DNA follows: TGTGCCAGCAGCCAAGCTAGCGGGTACGAGCAGTACTTC. It yields the protein CASSQASGYEQYF.

This clone has just one count. V usage is TRBV7-3 and J usage is TRBJ2-1, with 7 positions matching TRBD1. This CDR3 is 15 amino acids long. Germline V CDR1 and CDR2: SGHTA, FQGTGA. V shed 0 bases and J 4 bases; nucleotides not matched to a gene: 3. CDR3 DNA: TGTGCCAGCAGCTTAACCGGGACAGAGTACAATGAGCAGTTCTTC. Its translation is CASSLTGTEYNEQFF.

This clone was observed once. V usage is TRBV12-3 or TRBV12-4 and J usage is TRBJ2-3; D perhaps matches TRBD2 (6 bases). Between the trimmed V and J ends, which lost 6 bases and 4 bases, there was a span of 11 bases. This CDR3 is built from 13 residues. The CDR3 loop reads CASRPGGPDTQYF. CDR3 DNA sequence: TGTGCCAGCAGACCCGGGGGTCCAGATACGCAGTATTTT.

The rearrangement links TRBV2 to TRBJ1-1, with 10 bases matching TRBD1. In germline, CDR1 is SNHLY, CDR2 FYNNEI. After removal of 6 bases from V and 7 bases from J, the junction contained 8 bases not matched to a gene. CDR3 size: 14 residues. CDR3 nucleotide sequence: TGTGCCAGCAGGTCGACAGGGGGCGGGAATGAAGCTTTCTTT. This gives the protein CASRSTGGGNEAFF.

The gene calls are TRBV18 and TRBJ2-4; tentative D call: TRBD2 (5 bases). The CDR3 spans 14 residues. Per the germline V gene, CDR1 is KGHSH and CDR2 is LQKENI. V was trimmed by 3 bases and J by 6 bases, leaving 12 bases between them. CDR3 region: CASSPEGWGNIQYF. Written as DNA, the CDR3 is TGTGCCAGCTCACCCGAGGGTTGGGGAAACATTCAGTACTTC.

V is TRBV9 and J is TRBJ2-7; perhaps TRBD2 as D (7 bases). The CDR3 contains 15 residues. CDR1 is SGDLS and CDR2 is YYNGEE in the germline V gene. V dropped 4 bases and J dropped 6 bases, with 20 bases sitting between them. The CDR3 coding sequence is TGTGCCAGCAGCCCCGAGGGGGGAGGGCCGGGCGAGCAGTACTTC. This translates into CASSPEGGGPGEQYF.

This clone was seen at least ten times. The genes are TRBV10-3 and TRBJ1-5; 10 nucleotides line up with TRBD1. V trimming: 5 bases; J trimming: 1 base; junction bases outside the gene matches: 14. The V gene's germline CDR1 is ENHRY and CDR2 SYGVKD. This CDR3 has 19 amino acids. The CDR3: CAISTGKTGGRTSNQPQHF. The CDR3 DNA reads as TGTGCCATCAGTACCGGTAAGACAGGGGGCAGGACGAGCAATCAGCCCCAGCATTTT.

The chain has TRBV14 and TRBJ2-6; no firm D call. CDR1 and CDR2 from the germline V gene are SGHDN and FVKESK. V was pared by 4 bases and J by 3 bases, with 13 bases between. The length of the CDR3 is 16 residues. This CDR3 is CASSRLLGLGANVLTF. As DNA, the CDR3 is TGTGCCAGCAGCCGGCTGCTAGGCCTTGGGGCCAACGTCCTGACTTTC.

The V and J genes are TRBV11-1 and TRBJ2-5, with D hard to call. Germline CDR1 and CDR2: SGHAT and FQDESV (reference sequence). The CDR3 sequence is 14 residues long. Trimming stripped 5 bases from V and 1 base from J, with 11 bases between. Here the CDR3 reads CASSPYRVQETQYF. CDR3 nucleotide sequence: TGTGCCAGCAGCCCGTATCGGGTCCAAGAGACCCAGTACTTC.

This chain links TRBV7-3 with TRBJ2-1; 10 bases line up with TRBD2. With V trimmed by 5 bases and J by 9 bases, 10 bases remained unmatched. The germline V gene has CDR1 SGHTA and CDR2 FQGTGA. The CDR3 consists of 15 residues. The CDR3 loop reads CASSPVASGRGEQFF. The DNA for the CDR3 is TGTGCCAGCAGCCCAGTGGCTAGCGGGAGAGGTGAGCAGTTCTTC.